This T cell receptor (beta chain) appears in the sequencing data of a study of blood T cell repertoires in COVID-19 (dated by TCRdb to the early 2020s). In the study overall: Samples covering the acute and convalescent phases of COVID-19 were provided by collaborators in the United States, Italy and Spain. The material from the prospective study consisted of cDNA or gDNA derived from T cells, B-cell-depleted T cells, or PBMCs. The dataset comprised deeply sampled blood TCRbeta repertoires from subjects exposed to, actively infected with, or recovered from COVID-19. A freely available public database, intended as a resource for researchers studying the immune response to SARS-CoV-2, is where the repertoires were released. Samples came from the ongoing ImmuneRACE study (first 160 participants) plus 1,254 subjects from 6 global collaborators. A de-identified subject ID, COVID-19 status, age in years and sex were almost always included in the sample metadata. Where available, HLA class I and class II types were taken from metadata supplied by the sample provider and were not determined by assay-based typing.

In the prospective study, participants were roughly 18 to 100 years old, resided in 25 or so geographic areas of the United States, and were enrolled through a virtual design. In the prospective study, participants were assigned to cohorts based on the clinical history participants reported in a screening survey and a study questionnaire. For ImmuneRACE Cohort 3, a participant was defined as recovered based on two consecutive negative NP/OP PCR tests, clearance by a healthcare professional, or resolution of symptoms. Each participant in the prospective study had whole blood, serum and a nasopharyngeal or oropharyngeal swab collected by mobile phlebotomists. Additional blood draws and questionnaires over an approximately two-month period could optionally be provided by prospective study participants. Blood samples from the prospective study were shipped frozen or at room temperature prior to DNA extraction.

The immunoSEQ Assay, a bias-controlled multiplex PCR, was used to amplify TCRbeta CDR3 regions from genomic DNA. Per the original workflow: Within the assay, amplification of reference gene primers was used to estimate how many nucleated cells each sample contained. To quantify the absolute abundance of each unique TCRbeta CDR3 rearrangement, sequence reads were collapsed and filtered. For each sample, productive Simpson clonality was calculated by taking the square root of Simpson's diversity index across productive rearrangements. TCRdb limited this immuneACCESS table to in-frame rearrangements with V and J called. A share of clones is missing; checked studies link under half to unresolved V genes, and the rest is unexplained. V and J calls and clone size are those listed in that table; D and trimming were worked out from the DNA. This sample lists approximately 310,000 clones; around 90% were detected once. The top ten clones comprise about 5.2% of the sample.

This clone was detected a few times. Its antigen is still unknown. No base quality information exists; no much larger clone differs at one position. What the study reported, not specific to this receptor: The quantity of clinical and demographic metadata differed by source and by participant and was supplied without curation.

V is shortened by 6 bases, J by 1 base, and the region joining them spans 10 bases. Measured from the cysteine to the phenylalanine, the CDR3 is 13 residues long. The DNA shown is the 39-base CDR3, in frame from base 1. The rearrangement joined TRBV12-3 or TRBV12-4 to TRBJ2-7; the D gene is perhaps TRBD1, from 6 matching bases. The sequenced sample consisted of PBMCs or T cells enriched from blood (not recorded which). The source of this sequence is a man in his fifties or sixties who had recovered from COVID-19. The CDR3 region has the sequence CASRPTGSYEQYF. The DNA sequence reads TGTGCCAGCAGACCTACAGGGTCCTACGAGCAGTACTTC.